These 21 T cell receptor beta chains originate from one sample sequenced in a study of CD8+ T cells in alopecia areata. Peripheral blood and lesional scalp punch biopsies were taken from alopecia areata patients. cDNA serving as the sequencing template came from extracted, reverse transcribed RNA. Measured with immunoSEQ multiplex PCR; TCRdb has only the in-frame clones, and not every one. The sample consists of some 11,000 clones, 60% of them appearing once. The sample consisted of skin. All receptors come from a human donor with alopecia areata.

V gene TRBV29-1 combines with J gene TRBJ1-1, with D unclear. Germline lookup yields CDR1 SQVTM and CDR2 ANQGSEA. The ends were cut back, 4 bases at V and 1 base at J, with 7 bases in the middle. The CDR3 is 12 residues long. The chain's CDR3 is CSVVATNTEAFF. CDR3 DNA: TGCAGCGTTGTTGCAACGAACACTGAAGCTTTCTTT.

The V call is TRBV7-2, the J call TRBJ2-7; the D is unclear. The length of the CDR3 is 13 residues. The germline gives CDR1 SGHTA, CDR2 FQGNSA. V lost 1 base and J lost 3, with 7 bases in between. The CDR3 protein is CASSLDGLYEQYF. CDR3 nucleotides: TGTGCCAGCAGCTTAGATGGGCTCTACGAGCAGTACTTC. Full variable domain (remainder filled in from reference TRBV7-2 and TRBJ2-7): GAGVSQSPSNKVTEKGKDVELRCDPISGHTALYWYRQSLGQGLEFLIYFQGNSAPDKSGLPSDRFSAERTGGSVSTLTIQRTQQEDSAVYLCASSLDGLYEQYFGPGTRLTVT.

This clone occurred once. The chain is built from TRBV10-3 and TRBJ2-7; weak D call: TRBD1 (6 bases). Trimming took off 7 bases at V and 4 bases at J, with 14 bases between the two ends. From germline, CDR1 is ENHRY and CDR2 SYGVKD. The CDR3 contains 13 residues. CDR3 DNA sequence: TGTGCCATCACTGACAGGTCCATGTACGAGCAGTACTTC. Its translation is CAITDRSMYEQYF.

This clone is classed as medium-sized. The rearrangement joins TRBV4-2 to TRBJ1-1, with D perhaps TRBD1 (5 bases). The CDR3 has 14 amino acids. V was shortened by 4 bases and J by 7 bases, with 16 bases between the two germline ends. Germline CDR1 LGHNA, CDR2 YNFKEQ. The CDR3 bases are TGTGCCAGCAGCCCACCCTCGAGTGACAGTGAAGCTTTCTTT. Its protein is CASSPPSSDSEAFF.

CDR3 in amino acids: CASSLVQGPSYEQYF. The CDR3 bases are TGTGCCAGCAGCTTAGTCCAGGGTCCCTCCTACGAGCAGTACTTC. V usage is TRBV7-8 and J usage is TRBJ2-7, with D tentatively TRBD1 (5 bases). CDR1 and CDR2 (germline): SGHVS, FQNEAQ. The CDR3 spans 15 residues. Trimming pared 1 base from V and 0 bases from J, leaving 10 bases between.

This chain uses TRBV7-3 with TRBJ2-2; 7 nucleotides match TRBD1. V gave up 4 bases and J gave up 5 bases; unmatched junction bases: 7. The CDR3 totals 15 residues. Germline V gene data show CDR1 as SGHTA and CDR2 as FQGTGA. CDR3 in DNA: TGTGCCAGCAGCTCGAGCCGACAGGGTACCGGGGAGCTGTTTTTT. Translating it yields CASSSSRQGTGELFF.

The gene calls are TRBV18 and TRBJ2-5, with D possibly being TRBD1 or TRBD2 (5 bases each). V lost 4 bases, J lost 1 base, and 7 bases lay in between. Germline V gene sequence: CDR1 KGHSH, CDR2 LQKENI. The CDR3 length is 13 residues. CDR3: CASSQGTQETQYF. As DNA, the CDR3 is TGTGCCAGCTCACAGGGGACCCAAGAGACCCAGTACTTC.

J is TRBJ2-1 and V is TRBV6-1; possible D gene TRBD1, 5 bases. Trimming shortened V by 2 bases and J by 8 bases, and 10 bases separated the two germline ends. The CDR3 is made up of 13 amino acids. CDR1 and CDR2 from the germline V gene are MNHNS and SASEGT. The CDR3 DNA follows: TGTGCCAGCAGTGAATCAGGGCGCGATGAGCAGTTCTTC. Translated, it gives CASSESGRDEQFF.

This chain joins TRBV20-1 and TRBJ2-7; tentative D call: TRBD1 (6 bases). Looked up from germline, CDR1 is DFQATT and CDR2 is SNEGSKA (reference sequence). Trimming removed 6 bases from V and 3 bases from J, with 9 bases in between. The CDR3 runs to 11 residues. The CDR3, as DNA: TGCAGTGCCCGGGACAACTACGAGCAGTACTTC. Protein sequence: CSARDNYEQYF.

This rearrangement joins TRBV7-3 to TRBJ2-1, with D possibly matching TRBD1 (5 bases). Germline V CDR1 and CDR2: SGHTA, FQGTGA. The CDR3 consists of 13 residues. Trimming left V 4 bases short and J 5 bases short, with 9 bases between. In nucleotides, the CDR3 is TGTGCCAGCAGCTACGACAGTAACAATGAGCAGTTCTTC. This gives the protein CASSYDSNNEQFF.

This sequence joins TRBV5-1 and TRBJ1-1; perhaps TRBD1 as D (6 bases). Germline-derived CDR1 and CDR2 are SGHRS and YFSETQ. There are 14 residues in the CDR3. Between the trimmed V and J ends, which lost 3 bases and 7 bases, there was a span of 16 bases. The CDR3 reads CASSWQGPGDEAFF. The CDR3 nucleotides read TGCGCCAGCAGCTGGCAGGGGCCCGGAGATGAAGCTTTCTTT.

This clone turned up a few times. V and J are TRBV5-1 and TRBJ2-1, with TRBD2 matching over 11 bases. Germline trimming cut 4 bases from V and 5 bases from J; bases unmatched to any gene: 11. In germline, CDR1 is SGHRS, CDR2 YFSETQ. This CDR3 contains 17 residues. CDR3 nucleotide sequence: TGCGCCAGCAGCCCCAAACTAGCGGGAGAGTTGGACAATGAGCAGTTCTTC. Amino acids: CASSPKLAGELDNEQFF. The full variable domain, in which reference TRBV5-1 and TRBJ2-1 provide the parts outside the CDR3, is KAGVTQTPRYLIKTRGQQVTLSCSPISGHRSVSWYQQTPGQGLQFLFEYFSETQRNKGNFPGRFSGRQFSNSRSEMNVSTLELGDSALYLCASSPKLAGELDNEQFFGPGTRLTVL.

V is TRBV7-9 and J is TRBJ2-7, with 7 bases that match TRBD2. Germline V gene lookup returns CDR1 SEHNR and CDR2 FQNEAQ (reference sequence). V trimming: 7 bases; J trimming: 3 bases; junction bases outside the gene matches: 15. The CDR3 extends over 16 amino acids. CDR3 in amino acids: CASTDGGDSMIYEQYF. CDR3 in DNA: TGTGCCAGCACCGATGGGGGGGACTCGATGATCTACGAGCAGTACTTC.

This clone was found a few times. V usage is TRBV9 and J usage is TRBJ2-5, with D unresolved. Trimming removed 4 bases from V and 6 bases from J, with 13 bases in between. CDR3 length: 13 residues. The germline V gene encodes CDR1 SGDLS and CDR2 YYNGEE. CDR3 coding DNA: TGTGCCAGCAGCCCGACGACTGGGAAGACCCAGTACTTC. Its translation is CASSPTTGKTQYF.

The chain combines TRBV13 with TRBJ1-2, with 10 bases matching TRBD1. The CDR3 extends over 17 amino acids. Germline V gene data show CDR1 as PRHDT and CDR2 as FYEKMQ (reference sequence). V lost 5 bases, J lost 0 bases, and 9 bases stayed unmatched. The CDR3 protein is CASSQTGGVSSNYGYTF. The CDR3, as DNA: TGTGCCAGCAGCCAGACAGGGGGCGTTTCCTCTAACTATGGCTACACCTTC. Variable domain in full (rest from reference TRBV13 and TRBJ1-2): AAGVIQSPRHLIKEKRETATLKCYPIPRHDTVYWYQQGPGQDPQFLISFYEKMQSDKGSIPDRFSAQQFSDYHSELNMSSLELGDSALYFCASSQTGGVSSNYGYTFGSGTRLTVV.

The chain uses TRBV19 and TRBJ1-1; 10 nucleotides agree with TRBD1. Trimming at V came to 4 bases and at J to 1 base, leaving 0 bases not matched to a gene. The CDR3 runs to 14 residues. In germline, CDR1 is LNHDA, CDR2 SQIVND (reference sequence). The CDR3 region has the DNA TGTGCCAGTAGTAGGACAGGGGGGAACACTGAAGCTTTCTTT. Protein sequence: CASSRTGGNTEAFF.

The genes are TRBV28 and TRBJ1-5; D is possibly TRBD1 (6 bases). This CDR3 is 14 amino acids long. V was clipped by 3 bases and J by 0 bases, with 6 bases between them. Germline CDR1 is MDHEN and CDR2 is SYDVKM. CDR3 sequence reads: CASSLGHSNQPQHF. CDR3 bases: TGTGCCAGCAGTTTGGGACATAGCAATCAGCCCCAGCATTTT.

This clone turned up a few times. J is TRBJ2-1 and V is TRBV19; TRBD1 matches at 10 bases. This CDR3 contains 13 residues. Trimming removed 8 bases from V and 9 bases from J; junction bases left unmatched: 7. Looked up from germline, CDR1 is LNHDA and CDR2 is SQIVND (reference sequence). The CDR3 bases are TGTGCCAGTGTTAAAGACAGGGGGCTTGAGCAGTTCTTC. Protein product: CASVKDRGLEQFF.

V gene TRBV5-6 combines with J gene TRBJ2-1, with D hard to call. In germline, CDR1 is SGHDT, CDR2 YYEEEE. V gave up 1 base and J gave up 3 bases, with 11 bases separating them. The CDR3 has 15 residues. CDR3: CASSLQGSYYNEQFF. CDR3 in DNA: TGTGCCAGCAGCTTGCAAGGTTCTTACTACAATGAGCAGTTCTTC. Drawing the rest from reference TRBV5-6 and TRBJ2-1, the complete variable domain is DAGVTQSPTHLIKTRGQQVTLRCSPKSGHDTVSWYQQALGQGPQFIFQYYEEEERQRGNFPDRFSGHQFPNYSSELNVNALLLGDSALYLCASSLQGSYYNEQFFGPGTRLTVL.

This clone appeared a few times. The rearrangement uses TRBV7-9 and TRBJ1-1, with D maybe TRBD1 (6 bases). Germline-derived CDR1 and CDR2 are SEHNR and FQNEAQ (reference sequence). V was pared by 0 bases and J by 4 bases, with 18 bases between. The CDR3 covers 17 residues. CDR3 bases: TGTGCCAGCAGCTTAGCGGCGGTTGGGGGCCGGGGCACTGAAGCTTTCTTT. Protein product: CASSLAAVGGRGTEAFF.

The CDR3 nucleotides are TGTGCCAGCAACTCGGTCACATTGGATGAGCAGTTCTTC. Encoded protein: CASNSVTLDEQFF. V and J are TRBV7-8 and TRBJ2-1; D is unclear. V lost 7 bases, J lost 8 bases, and 15 bases lay in between. The length of the CDR3 is 13 residues. Germline CDR1 is SGHVS and CDR2 is FQNEAQ.